The 10 T cell receptor beta chains below were found in one sample sequenced in a study of human T cells and chemical hapten exposure. TCRdb re-derived calls from the RACE reads in MiXCR, one entry per CDR3 protein. The sample contains about 70,000 distinct CDR3 sequences, around 8.8% of which appear only once. Indicated time point: patch test 2, 6 weeks after DPC sensitization. Documented treatment: therapeutic diphenylcyclopropenone sensitization with weekly scalp DPC. The input for sequencing was whole blood, taken in connection with sensitization to the hapten diphenylcyclopropenone (DPC). The receptors come from a woman between 45 and 65 years old with alopecia areata. Some clones in this sample may be carry-over from other donors' samples.

This clonotype was observed many times. This chain connects TRBV18 to TRBJ2-3; D unclear. This CDR3 contains 13 residues. V lost 5 bases and J 0 bases, leaving 6 bases between the germline ends. Germline loops: CDR1 KGHSH, CDR2 LQKENI. The CDR3 coding sequence is TGTGCCAGCTCAGCCGATAGCACAGATACGCAGTATTTT. This encodes CASSADSTDTQYF.

This clonotype was observed a handful of times. The gene calls are TRBV28 and TRBJ2-1; D might be TRBD2 (5 bases). The germline V gene has CDR1 MDHEN and CDR2 SYDVKM. The CDR3 is 15 residues long. Deletions cut 4 bases from V and 6 bases from J, with 16 bases between. The CDR3 sequence is CASSSAQASFNEQFF. The CDR3 DNA sequence: TGTGCCAGCAGTTCCGCCCAGGCTAGCTTCAATGAGCAGTTCTTC.

This sequence joins TRBV3-1 and TRBJ2-1; weak D call: TRBD2 (6 bases). The germline gives CDR1 LGHDT, CDR2 YNNKEL (reference sequence). This CDR3 comprises 16 residues. Trimming took off 0 bases at V and 4 bases at J, with 13 bases between the two ends. The CDR3 DNA reads as TGTGCCAGCAGCCAAGAGGAGGCGGGGCGATACAATGAGCAGTTCTTC. This sequence encodes CASSQEEAGRYNEQFF.

CDR3 sequence: CASSPVGGFRSGANVLTF. The CDR3 region has the DNA TGTGCCAGCAGCCCCGTGGGCGGGTTCAGATCTGGGGCCAACGTCCTGACTTTC. The J gene is TRBJ2-6, the V gene TRBV14, with D possibly TRBD2 on 5 matching bases. Germline V gene sequence: CDR1 SGHDN, CDR2 FVKESK. V lost 4 bases and J 1 base, leaving 17 bases between the germline ends. CDR3 length: 18 amino acids.

The CDR3 loop is CSAPPGRTGETQYF. CDR3 coding DNA: TGCAGTGCCCCCCCCGGGAGGACGGGAGAGACCCAGTACTTC. The J gene is TRBJ2-5, the V gene TRBV20-1; 7 bases align to TRBD2. CDR1 is DFQATT, CDR2 SNEGSKA, per germline (reference sequence). The CDR3 has 14 amino acids. V was pared by 6 bases and J by 4 bases, with 11 bases of the junction left unmatched.

This clonotype appeared many times. This sequence joins TRBV20-1 and TRBJ1-5, with 10 bases identical to TRBD1. Germline CDR1 DFQATT, CDR2 SNEGSKA (reference sequence). V lost 0 bases to trimming and J lost 5 bases; unmatched junction nucleotides: 4. The CDR3 is 15 amino acids. The CDR3 bases are TGCAGTGCTAGAGATAAGGGGACAGGGGATCAGCCCCAGCATTTT. It is translated as CSARDKGTGDQPQHF.

This clonotype was seen a few times. This chain uses TRBV7-8 with TRBJ1-1, with 11 bases identical to TRBD1. This CDR3 region has 15 residues. Trimming cost V 0 bases and J 9 bases; bases outside gene matches: 6. Germline V gives CDR1 SGHVS, CDR2 FQNEAQ. The CDR3 region is CASSLALGTGGKAFF. The CDR3 DNA reads TGTGCCAGCAGCTTAGCGCTGGGGACAGGGGGAAAAGCTTTCTTT. Complete variable domain (other parts from reference TRBV7-8 and TRBJ1-1): GAGVSQSPRYKVAKRGQDVALRCDPISGHVSLFWYQQALGQGPEFLTYFQNEAQLDKSGLPSDRFFAERPEGSVSTLKIQRTQQEDSAVYLCASSLALGTGGKAFFGQGTRLTVV.

This clonotype appeared a few times. This rearrangement joins TRBV7-2 to TRBJ2-7; 8 bases map to TRBD2. The CDR3 spans 14 residues. The V gene's germline CDR1 is SGHTA and CDR2 FQGNSA. V lost 4 bases, J lost 2 bases, and 4 bases stayed unmatched. The CDR3, as DNA: TGTGCCAGCAGCTCCCAAGCGGGGGCCTACGAGCAGTACTTC. Translated: CASSSQAGAYEQYF.

About this clonotype: A much bigger clone sits one base away, suggesting this may be a read error. This sequence joins TRBV7-2 and TRBJ1-1; no reliable D call. The CDR3 has 15 residues. Trimming removed 1 base from V and 1 base from J, with 10 bases in between. Germline assignment: CDR1 SGHTA and CDR2 FQGNSA. The CDR3 loop reads CASSLEVDWNTEAFF. The CDR3 DNA is TGTGCCAGCAGCTTAGAGGTAGACTGGAACACTGAAGCTTTCTTT.

This clonotype has only a few counts. This rearrangement joins TRBV6-5 to TRBJ1-3; D gene unclear. Trimming took 6 bases from V and 0 from J, leaving 6 bases between them. CDR1 is MNHEY, CDR2 SVGAGI, per germline. CDR3 length: 13 residues. As DNA, the CDR3 is TGTGCCAGCAGGACTTCCTCTGGAAACACCATATATTTT. It is translated as CASRTSSGNTIYF.